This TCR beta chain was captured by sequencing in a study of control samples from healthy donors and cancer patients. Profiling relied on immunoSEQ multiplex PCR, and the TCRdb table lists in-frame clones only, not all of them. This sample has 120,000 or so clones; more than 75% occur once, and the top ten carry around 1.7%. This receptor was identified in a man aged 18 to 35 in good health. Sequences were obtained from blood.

The CDR3 DNA is TGTGCCAGCAGTTACTCAAACAGAGACTATGGCTACACCTTC. Its translation is CASSYSNRDYGYTF. The chain combines TRBV6-2 or TRBV6-3 with TRBJ1-2; D is uncertain. Trimming pared 0 bases from V and 3 bases from J, leaving 8 bases between. The CDR3 sequence is 14 residues long. CDR1 and CDR2 from the germline V gene are MNHEY and SVGEGT.